Shown below are 21 T cell receptor beta chains from a single sample sequenced in a study of chemoradiotherapy in HPV16-positive cancers. Repertoires were generated with immunoSEQ multiplex PCR, while TCRdb's copy carries only in-frame clones and drops some. The sample holds 12,000 or so clones, 80% to 90% seen once. The material sequenced was blood, taken from a patient who underwent chemoradiotherapy. The receptors shown here come from a human donor with HPV-associated anogenital cancer.

In this sample, this clone turned up a few times. This chain connects TRBV4-1 to TRBJ1-5; D is undetermined. This CDR3 has 18 residues. V was clipped by 2 bases and J by 0 bases, with 17 bases between them. Germline lookup yields CDR1 MGHRA and CDR2 YSYEKL. The CDR3 reads CASSQPYTGSNSNQPQHF. DNA of the CDR3: TGCGCCAGCAGCCAACCTTATACCGGGAGTAATAGCAATCAGCCCCAGCATTTT.

This chain uses TRBV11-2 with TRBJ2-2; unclear D gene. The CDR3 spans 13 residues. The germline V gene encodes CDR1 SGHAT and CDR2 FQNNGV. V was clipped by 4 bases and J by 6 bases, with 9 bases between them. This chain's CDR3 is CASSYLESGELFF. CDR3 coding DNA: TGTGCCAGCAGCTACCTAGAATCCGGGGAGCTGTTTTTT. The whole variable domain, filled in from reference TRBV11-2 and TRBJ2-2, reads EAGVAQSPRYKIIEKRQSVAFWCNPISGHATLYWYQQILGQGPKLLIQFQNNGVVDDSQLPKDRFSAERLKGVDSTLKIQPAKLEDSAVYLCASSYLESGELFFGEGSRLTVL.

The chain links TRBV6-5 to TRBJ1-2; 7 positions agree with TRBD1. The CDR3 is 12 residues long. The V and J ends lost 8 bases and 5 bases, in that order; junction bases with no gene match: 5. Germline CDR1 reads MNHEY; CDR2 reads SVGAGI. CDR3 in amino acids: CASRTGVYGYTF. CDR3 coding DNA: TGTGCCAGCCGGACAGGAGTGTATGGCTACACCTTC.

V is TRBV6-1 and J is TRBJ1-5; the D is unclear. Germline values: CDR1 MNHNS, CDR2 SASEGT. The V and J ends lost 1 base and 2 bases respectively, with 12 bases between them. The CDR3 contains 16 residues. CDR3 amino acids: CASSEERGEGNQPQHF. CDR3 in DNA: TGTGCCAGCAGTGAAGAACGGGGAGAGGGCAATCAGCCCCAGCATTTT.

The chain joins TRBV15 to TRBJ1-2, with D perhaps TRBD1 (6 bases). Germline loops: CDR1 LNHNV, CDR2 YYDKDF (reference sequence). V was cut by 3 bases and J by 0 bases, with 11 bases left in between. The CDR3 extends over 15 amino acids. The CDR3 loop is CATSRPTGSNYGYTF. The CDR3 DNA sequence: TGTGCCACCAGCAGGCCAACAGGGTCTAACTATGGCTACACCTTC.

The chain uses TRBV25-1 and TRBJ1-2; tentative D call: TRBD1 (6 bases). Looked up from germline, CDR1 is MGHDK and CDR2 is SYGVNS. The CDR3 has 14 amino acids. Trimming took 6 bases from V and 6 from J, leaving 17 bases between them. CDR3 protein: CASRDSLYWDGYTF. For the CDR3, the DNA is TGTGCCAGCAGGGACAGCCTTTACTGGGATGGCTACACCTTC.

J is TRBJ2-1 and V is TRBV28, with 8 bases identical to TRBD2. Per the germline V gene, CDR1 is MDHEN and CDR2 is SYDVKM. The CDR3 is 15 residues long. The junction had 4 bases not matched to a gene; V was cut back by 5 bases and J by 1 base. CDR3 nucleotide sequence: TGTGCCAGCAGTCCGTCGGGAGGGTCCTACAATGAGCAGTTCTTC. Protein product: CASSPSGGSYNEQFF.

As for this clone: Other DNA sequences of this sample code for an identical CDR3. The chain carries TRBV10-3 and TRBJ1-3; a possible D gene is TRBD1 (6 bases). The V gene's germline CDR1 is ENHRY and CDR2 SYGVKD. CDR3 size: 13 residues. V was clipped by 6 bases and J by 0 bases, with 6 bases between them. The CDR3 nucleotides read TGTGCCATCAGGGACAGCTCTGGAAACACCATATATTTT. As protein: CAIRDSSGNTIYF.

The chain has TRBV7-9 and TRBJ1-5, with 8 bases that match TRBD1. The CDR3 has 15 amino acids. The ends lost 4 bases at V and 3 bases at J; junction bases unmatched: 5. Germline values: CDR1 SEHNR, CDR2 FQNEAQ (reference sequence). CDR3: CASSSQGGHNQPQHF. CDR3 in DNA: TGTGCCAGCAGCTCACAGGGGGGCCACAATCAGCCCCAGCATTTT.

The V gene is TRBV30, the J gene TRBJ1-2; D is possibly TRBD1 (6 bases). CDR1 and CDR2 (germline): GTSNPN, SVGIG (reference sequence). This CDR3 comprises 11 residues. The CDR3 spells CASPADRGYTF. The CDR3, as DNA: TGTGCTTCCCCCGCAGACAGGGGCTACACCTTC. The full variable domain, completed using reference TRBV30 and TRBJ1-2, is SQTIHQWPATLVQPVGSPLSLECTVEGTSNPNLYWYRQAAGRGLQLLFYSVGIGQISSEVPQNLSASRPQDRQFILSSKKLLLSDSGFYLCASPADRGYTFGSGTRLTVV.

The V gene is TRBV27, the J gene TRBJ2-2, with D uncertain. Germline V gene sequence: CDR1 MNHEY, CDR2 SMNVEV (reference sequence). V lost 2 bases and J 0 bases, leaving 1 base between the germline ends. This CDR3 has 13 residues. In nucleotides, the CDR3 is TGTGCCAGCAGTTTACCGAACACCGGGGAGCTGTTTTTT. Protein product: CASSLPNTGELFF.

This clone was seen a single time. V is TRBV6-6 and J is TRBJ1-1; 8 nucleotides agree with TRBD1. Germline lookup yields CDR1 MNHNY and CDR2 SVGAGI (reference sequence). Trimming took 6 bases from V and 8 from J; bases not matched to a gene: 5. This CDR3 spans 12 amino acids. CDR3 nucleotide sequence: TGTGCCAGCAGCCCAACAGGGGGAGAAGCTTTCTTT. Protein sequence: CASSPTGGEAFF.

This clone was found a few times. The CDR3 protein is CASSLEQGNGYTF. The CDR3 DNA follows: TGTGCCAGCAGCTTAGAACAGGGCAACGGCTACACCTTC. This chain uses TRBV7-9 with TRBJ1-2; tentatively, D is TRBD1 (6 bases). Trimming cost V 1 base and J 8 bases, with 11 bases left between them. Germline values: CDR1 SEHNR, CDR2 FQNEAQ (reference sequence). This CDR3 contains 13 residues.

This chain connects TRBV2 to TRBJ1-2; weak D call: TRBD1 (5 bases). In germline, CDR1 is SNHLY, CDR2 FYNNEI. CDR3 length: 13 amino acids. V lost 0 bases and J 6 bases, leaving 8 bases between the germline ends. Written as DNA, the CDR3 is TGTGCCAGCAGTGAAGCTCAGGGAAATGGCTACACCTTC. It encodes CASSEAQGNGYTF.

This clone was detected only a few times. The CDR3 spells CASSLYPTTSGYSYNEQFF. The CDR3 DNA is TGTGCCAGCAGCTTATACCCCACGACTAGCGGTTACTCCTACAATGAGCAGTTCTTC. The gene calls are TRBV7-3 and TRBJ2-1; 9 nucleotides align to TRBD2. V dropped 2 bases and J dropped 0; count of bases not matched to a gene: 11. Looked up from germline, CDR1 is SGHTA and CDR2 is FQGTGA. The CDR3 is 19 residues long.

As to this clone: The same CDR3 is also encoded by other DNA sequences in this sample. V and J are TRBV7-3 and TRBJ2-5, with 7 positions matching TRBD2. With V trimmed by 3 bases and J by 1 base, 5 bases remained unmatched. The CDR3 is made up of 15 amino acids. Germline CDR1 SGHTA, CDR2 FQGTGA. The CDR3 reads CASSLGGGAQETQYF. DNA of the CDR3: TGTGCCAGCAGCTTGGGGGGGGGTGCCCAAGAGACCCAGTACTTC.

This chain joins TRBV9 and TRBJ2-7; D gene uncertain. CDR1 is SGDLS, CDR2 YYNGEE, per germline. V was pared by 4 bases and J by 3 bases, with 20 bases between. The CDR3 runs to 16 residues. The CDR3 DNA follows: TGTGCCAGCAGCCCACGGGCAAGCAGCGCCTTCTACGAGCAGTACTTC. This sequence encodes CASSPRASSAFYEQYF.

J is TRBJ2-1 and V is TRBV28, with 8 bases lining up with TRBD2. CDR3 length equals 15 residues. CDR1 and CDR2 from the germline V gene are MDHEN and SYDVKM. The V segment lost 8 bases and the J segment 7 bases; nucleotides outside the gene matches: 13. CDR3 sequence: CASATPGGPRNEQFF. The CDR3 DNA reads TGTGCCAGCGCCACCCCGGGGGGGCCAAGGAATGAGCAGTTCTTC. The entire variable domain, with the rest obtained from reference TRBV28 and TRBJ2-1, is as follows: DVKVTQSSRYLVKRTGEKVFLECVQDMDHENMFWYRQDPGLGLRLIYFSYDVKMKEKGDIPEGYSVSREKKERFSLILESASTNQTSMYLCASATPGGPRNEQFFGPGTRLTVL.

V gene TRBV30 combines with J gene TRBJ2-2; TRBD1 is a possible D gene (5 bases). CDR1 and CDR2 (germline): GTSNPN, SVGIG (reference sequence). Trimming shortened V by 3 bases and J by 0 bases, and 14 bases separated the two germline ends. The CDR3 is 16 residues long. CDR3 nucleotides: TGTGCCTGGAGGAGGCAAGAGACAGCGAACACCGGGGAGCTGTTTTTT. This translates into CAWRRQETANTGELFF.

CDR3 sequence reads: CAWSVPQGGNTEAFF. In DNA form, the CDR3 reads TGTGCCTGGAGTGTACCCCAGGGAGGGAACACTGAAGCTTTCTTT. This chain uses TRBV30 with TRBJ1-1; D may be TRBD1 (5 bases). The CDR3 sequence is 15 residues long. Germline V gene sequence: CDR1 GTSNPN, CDR2 SVGIG (reference sequence). V was clipped by 0 bases and J by 1 base, with 12 bases between them. Full variable domain (outside the CDR3, taken from reference TRBV30 and TRBJ1-1): SQTIHQWPATLVQPVGSPLSLECTVEGTSNPNLYWYRQAAGRGLQLLFYSVGIGQISSEVPQNLSASRPQDRQFILSSKKLLLSDSGFYLCAWSVPQGGNTEAFFGQGTRLTVV.

This chain joins TRBV6-4 and TRBJ2-7, with TRBD1 matching 8 bases. The V segment lost 7 bases and the J segment 3 bases; nucleotides outside the gene matches: 5. The CDR3 consists of 13 residues. The germline V gene has CDR1 MRHNA and CDR2 SNTAGT. CDR3 protein: CASMTGDCYEQYF. CDR3 bases: TGTGCCAGCATGACAGGGGACTGCTACGAGCAGTACTTC.